Each of the 10 T cell receptor beta chains below was sequenced from the same sample in a study of human T cells and chemical hapten exposure (dated by TCRdb to about 2021). Preparation of the library involved RACE. Reads for this sample came from a NextSeq 500. Through fastp at Q25 and MiXCR, TCRdb rebuilt clones from the public reads, retaining in-frame beta chains. Each record represents a unique CDR3 protein, reported with the most common genes and DNA among its rows. This sample has around 120,000 distinct CDR3 sequences in its table, and roughly an eighth of those were observed once. Around 0.99% of the sample is taken by the ten largest. In light of the paper, this sample's time point label describes: patch test 1, 2 weeks after DPC sensitization. In the paper's terms, the treatment or condition label means: therapeutic diphenylcyclopropenone sensitization with weekly scalp DPC. The sequenced sample was whole blood, obtained in connection with sensitization to the hapten diphenylcyclopropenone (DPC). The receptors were gathered from a man aged 18 to 30 with alopecia areata. Some clones in this sample may be carry-over from other donors' samples.

V gene TRBV7-9 combines with J gene TRBJ2-5; D is ambiguous. Germline V gene data show CDR1 as SEHNR and CDR2 as FQNEAQ (reference sequence). The germline V and J ends were trimmed by 5 bases and 4 bases, with 8 bases remaining between them. The CDR3 length is 12 residues. CDR3 loop: CASSTETETQYF. CDR3 bases: TGTGCCAGCAGCACCGAAACAGAGACCCAGTACTTC.

V is TRBV9 and J is TRBJ1-6; 9 bases fit TRBD1. Trimming at V came to 0 bases and at J to 11 bases, leaving 6 bases not matched to a gene. Germline values: CDR1 SGDLS, CDR2 YYNGEE. The CDR3 contains 15 residues. CDR3 bases: TGTGCCAGCAGCGTAGGCAGACAGGGGGGGACACCCCTCCACTTT. Residues: CASSVGRQGGTPLHF.

This chain links TRBV19 with TRBJ2-6, with a tentative D call TRBD1 (5 bases). The V gene's germline CDR1 is LNHDA and CDR2 SQIVND (reference sequence). The V end lost 3 bases, the J end lost 6 bases, and 12 bases lay between the germline ends. This CDR3 has 15 residues. The CDR3 region has the DNA TGTGCCAGTAGTATGCCGGCAGGGCCGGCCAACGTCCTGACTTTC. Its translation: CASSMPAGPANVLTF.

The CDR3 here is CSGVENYGYTF. The CDR3 DNA reads as TGCAGCGGGGTAGAAAACTATGGCTACACCTTC. This sequence joins TRBV29-1 and TRBJ1-2; D gene ambiguous. This CDR3 has 11 amino acids. Between the trimmed V and J ends, which lost 7 bases and 2 bases, there was a span of 8 bases. Looked up from germline, CDR1 is SQVTM and CDR2 is ANQGSEA.

This clonotype was seen a handful of times. This chain uses TRBV6-4 with TRBJ2-3; 11 bases match TRBD2. Germline-derived CDR1 and CDR2 are MRHNA and SNTAGT. The CDR3 extends over 15 amino acids. With 3 bases clipped from V and 3 bases from J, the junction kept 2 bases outside the gene matches. The CDR3 spells CASSETSGGTDTQYF. The CDR3 nucleotides are TGTGCCAGCAGTGAAACTAGCGGGGGAACAGATACGCAGTATTTT.

This clonotype was recorded a few times. This chain links TRBV7-3 with TRBJ2-1; the D is unclear. The V gene lost 3 bases and the J gene lost 9 bases, with 9 bases spanning the gap. Germline V gene sequence: CDR1 SGHTA, CDR2 FQGTGA. This CDR3 has 12 residues. The CDR3 is CASSFLPGEQFF. The CDR3 nucleotides read TGTGCCAGCAGCTTCTTACCGGGTGAGCAGTTCTTC.

The V and J genes are TRBV28 and TRBJ2-7; the D is unclear. Trimming left V 5 bases short and J 0 bases short, with 20 bases between. CDR1 and CDR2 from the germline V gene are MDHEN and SYDVKM. The CDR3 is 17 residues long. The CDR3 DNA follows: TGTGCCAGCAGTCCACGCCCCTGGGCAGAAAGCTCCTACGAGCAGTACTTC. Protein sequence: CASSPRPWAESSYEQYF.

Only a few counts were recorded for this clonotype. The V call is TRBV20-1, the J call TRBJ2-7; possibly TRBD1 for D (5 bases). V lost 1 base to trimming and J lost 0 bases, with 13 bases between them. The CDR3 loop spans 15 amino acids. From germline, CDR1 is DFQATT and CDR2 SNEGSKA (reference sequence). CDR3 in amino acids: CSARAPRVSSYEQYF. CDR3 in DNA: TGCAGTGCTAGAGCTCCCAGGGTCAGCTCCTACGAGCAGTACTTC.

This clonotype was found a few times. The chain joins TRBV5-1 to TRBJ1-3; 11 positions match TRBD1. Trimming took 4 bases from V and 2 from J; bases not matched to a gene: 2. This CDR3 region has 15 residues. Germline values: CDR1 SGHRS, CDR2 YFSETQ. CDR3 bases: TGCGCCAGCAGCGCGGACAGGGGGCCTGGAAACACCATATATTTT. It specifies CASSADRGPGNTIYF.

The chain is built from TRBV4-3 and TRBJ2-2; D perhaps matches TRBD1 (6 bases). CDR1 and CDR2 from the germline V gene are LGHNA and YSLEER. The V end was cut by 4 bases, the J end by 3 bases, with 9 bases between. This CDR3 is 14 amino acids long. The CDR3 nucleotides read TGCGCCAGCAGCCCGGGACACTACACCGGGGAGCTGTTTTTT. It yields the protein CASSPGHYTGELFF.